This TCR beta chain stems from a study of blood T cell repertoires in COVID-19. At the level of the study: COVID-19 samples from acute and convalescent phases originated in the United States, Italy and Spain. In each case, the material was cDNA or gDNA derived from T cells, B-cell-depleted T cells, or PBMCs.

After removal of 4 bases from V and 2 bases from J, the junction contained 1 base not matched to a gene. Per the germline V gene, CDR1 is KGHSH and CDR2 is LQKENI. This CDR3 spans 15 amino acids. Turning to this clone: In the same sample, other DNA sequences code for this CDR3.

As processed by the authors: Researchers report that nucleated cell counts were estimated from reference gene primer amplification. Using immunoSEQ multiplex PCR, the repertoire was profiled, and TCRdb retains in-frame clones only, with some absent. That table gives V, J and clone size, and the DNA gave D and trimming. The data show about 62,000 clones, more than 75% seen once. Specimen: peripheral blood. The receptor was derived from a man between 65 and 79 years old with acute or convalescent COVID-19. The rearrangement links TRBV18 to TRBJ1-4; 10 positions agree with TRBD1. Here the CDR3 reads CASSLTGGTNEKLFF. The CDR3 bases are TGTGCCAGCTCACTGACAGGGGGCACTAATGAAAAACTGTTTTTT.